The T cell receptor (beta chain) under discussion was sequenced for a study of shared clonotypes between healthy human individuals. Only one count was recorded for this clone. Only in-frame clones appear in the TCRdb table, and some are missing; sequencing was by immunoSEQ multiplex PCR. The sample shows 1.4 million to 1.5 million clones, roughly 96% of them seen only once. V lost 0 bases and J 3 bases, leaving 12 bases between the germline ends. The CDR3 length is 16 residues. Germline CDR1 reads SGHNT; CDR2 reads YYREEE (reference sequence). The chain joins TRBV5-4 to TRBJ2-2; D remains unclear. The sample was naive CD4+ T cells sorted from blood. The subset denotes: CD45RA+ positively selected. The sequence derives from a man aged 30-40 years in good health. CDR3 DNA: TGTGCCAGCAGCTTGGGTAGCTTAATCGACACCGGGGAGCTGTTTTTT. This encodes CASSLGSLIDTGELFF.